This TCR beta chain was recovered during a study of T cell responses to AZD1222 COVID-19 vaccine. Some clones are missing from TCRdb's copy, which holds only in-frame ones; the method was immunoSEQ multiplex PCR. The repertoire holds some 79,000 clones, with 75% to 90% as singletons. CDR1 is MNHEY and CDR2 is SMNVEV in the germline V gene (reference sequence). Trimming left V 4 bases short and J 7 bases short, with 14 bases between. The CDR3 sequence is 15 residues long. The chain employs TRBV27 and TRBJ1-6, with a possible D match to TRBD1 (6 bases). The material was peripheral blood, obtained 28 days after the second AZD1222 dose. This receptor was taken from an adult who received the AZD1222 COVID-19 vaccine. CDR3 residues: CASSSGEGGNSPLHF. For the CDR3, the DNA is TGTGCCAGCAGTTCAGGGGAGGGCGGGAATTCACCCCTCCACTTT.